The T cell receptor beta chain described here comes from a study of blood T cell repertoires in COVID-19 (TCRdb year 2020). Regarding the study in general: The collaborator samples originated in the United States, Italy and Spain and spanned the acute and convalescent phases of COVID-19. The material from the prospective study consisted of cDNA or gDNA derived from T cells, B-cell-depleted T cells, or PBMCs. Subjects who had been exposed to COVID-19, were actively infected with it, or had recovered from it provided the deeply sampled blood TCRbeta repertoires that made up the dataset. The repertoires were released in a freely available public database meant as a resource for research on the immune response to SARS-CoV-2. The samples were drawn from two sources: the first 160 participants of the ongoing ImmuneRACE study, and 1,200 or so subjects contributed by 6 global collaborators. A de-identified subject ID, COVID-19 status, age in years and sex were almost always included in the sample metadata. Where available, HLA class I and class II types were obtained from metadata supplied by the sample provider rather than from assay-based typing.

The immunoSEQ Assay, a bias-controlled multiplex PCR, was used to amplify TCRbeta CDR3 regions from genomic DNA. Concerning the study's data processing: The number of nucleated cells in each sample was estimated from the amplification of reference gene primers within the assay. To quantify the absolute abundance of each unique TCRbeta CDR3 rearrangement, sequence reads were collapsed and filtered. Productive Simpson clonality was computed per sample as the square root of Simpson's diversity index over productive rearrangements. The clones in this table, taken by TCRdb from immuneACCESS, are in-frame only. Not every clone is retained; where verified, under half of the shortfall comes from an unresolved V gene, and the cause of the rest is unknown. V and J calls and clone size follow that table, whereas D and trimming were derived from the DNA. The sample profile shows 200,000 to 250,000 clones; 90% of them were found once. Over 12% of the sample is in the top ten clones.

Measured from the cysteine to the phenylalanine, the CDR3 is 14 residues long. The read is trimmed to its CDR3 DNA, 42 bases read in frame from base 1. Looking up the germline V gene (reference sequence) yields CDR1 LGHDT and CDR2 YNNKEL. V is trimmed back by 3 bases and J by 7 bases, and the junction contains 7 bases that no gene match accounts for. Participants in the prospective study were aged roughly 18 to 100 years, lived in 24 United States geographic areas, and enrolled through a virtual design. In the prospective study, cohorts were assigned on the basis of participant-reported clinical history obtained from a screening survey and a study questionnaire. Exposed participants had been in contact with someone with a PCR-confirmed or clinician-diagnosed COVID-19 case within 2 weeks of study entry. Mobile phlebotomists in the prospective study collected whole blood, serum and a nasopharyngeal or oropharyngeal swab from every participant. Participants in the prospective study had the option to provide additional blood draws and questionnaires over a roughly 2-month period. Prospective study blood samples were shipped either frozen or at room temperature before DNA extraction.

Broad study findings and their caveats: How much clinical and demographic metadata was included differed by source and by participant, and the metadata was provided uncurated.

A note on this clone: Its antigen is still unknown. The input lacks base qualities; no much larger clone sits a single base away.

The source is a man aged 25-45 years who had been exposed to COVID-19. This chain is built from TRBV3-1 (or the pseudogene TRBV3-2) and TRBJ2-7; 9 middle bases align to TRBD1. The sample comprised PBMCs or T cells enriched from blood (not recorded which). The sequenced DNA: TGTGCCAGCAGCCAGGGACAGGGCCTGAGGGAGCAGTACTTC. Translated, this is CASSQGQGLREQYF.